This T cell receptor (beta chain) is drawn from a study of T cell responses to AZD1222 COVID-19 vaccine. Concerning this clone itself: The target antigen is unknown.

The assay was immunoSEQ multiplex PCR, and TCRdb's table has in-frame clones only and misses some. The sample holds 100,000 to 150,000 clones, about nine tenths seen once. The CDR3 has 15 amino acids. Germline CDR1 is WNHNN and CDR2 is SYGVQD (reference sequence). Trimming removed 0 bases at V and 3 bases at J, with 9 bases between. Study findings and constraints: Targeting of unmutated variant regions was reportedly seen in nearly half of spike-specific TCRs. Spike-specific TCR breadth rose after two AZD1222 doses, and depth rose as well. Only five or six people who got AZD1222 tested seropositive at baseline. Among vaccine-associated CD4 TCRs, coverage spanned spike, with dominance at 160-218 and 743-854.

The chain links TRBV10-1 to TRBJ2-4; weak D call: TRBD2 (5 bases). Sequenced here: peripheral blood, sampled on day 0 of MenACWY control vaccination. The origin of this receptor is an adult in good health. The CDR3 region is CASSESDGVKNIQYF. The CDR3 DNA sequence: TGCGCCAGCAGTGAGTCAGACGGGGTCAAAAACATTCAGTACTTC.